This T cell receptor (beta chain) was captured in a study of control samples from healthy donors and cancer patients. The assay was immunoSEQ multiplex PCR, and TCRdb's table has in-frame clones only and misses some. The sample comprises 40,000 to 55,000 clones, under 95% of which are singletons, and roughly 23% rests with the top ten. Germline lookup yields CDR1 SGHVS and CDR2 FQNEAQ. The CDR3 has 14 amino acids. V lost 0 bases to trimming and J lost 3 bases, with 9 bases between them. The sequence derives from a woman aged 40 to 49 with head and neck cancer. The chain links TRBV7-8 to TRBJ2-7; tentatively, D is TRBD1 or TRBD2 (5 bases each). The source material was PBMCs. CDR3 sequence (DNA): TGTGCCAGCAGCTTAGCAGGGGACGGCTACGAGCAGTACTTC. This gives the protein CASSLAGDGYEQYF.